This T cell receptor beta chain originates from a study of blood T cell repertoires in COVID-19. In the authors' workflow: Amplification of reference gene primers was used by the study to estimate nucleated cell counts. The method was immunoSEQ multiplex PCR; TCRdb's version includes in-frame clones alone and lacks a portion of them. D and trimming come from the DNA, and the V and J calls and clone size come from that table. The profile covers tens of thousands of clones, with 75% to 90% appearing a single time and around 23% taken by the ten largest. While infection was still active, Seattle patients were enrolled and then followed longitudinally. This clone appeared a single time. Looked up from germline, CDR1 is GTSNPN and CDR2 is SVGIG (reference sequence). The trim removed 4 bases at V and 6 bases at J, leaving 11 bases unmatched. The CDR3 sequence is 15 residues long.

The receptor was isolated from a woman of 80 years or more with COVID-19, enrolled during active disease. J is TRBJ1-5 and V is TRBV30; 8 bases match TRBD1. The sample comprised peripheral blood. CDR3 sequence reads: CAWTVGAGGGQPQHF. CDR3 coding DNA: TGTGCCTGGACCGTCGGGGCAGGGGGCGGTCAGCCCCAGCATTTT.